These T cell receptor beta chains were read from a single sample in a study of T cells in Graves' hyperthyroidism and ophthalmopathy. TCRdb itself ran the multiplex PCR reads through MiXCR, one entry per CDR3 protein. Of a few hundred thousand distinct CDR3 sequences listed, under 60% were seen once; the top ten hold around 7.7%. Sequences were obtained from peripheral blood or thyroid tissue (not recorded which). These receptor sequences come from a woman aged 18-35 years with Graves' hyperthyroidism. The CDR3 runs from the conserved cysteine through the conserved F or W. Fields, in order: D gene, V gene, J gene, clone size, CDR3 DNA, CDR3 protein. D genes are given only for firm matches. Clone size appears in some rows only: once, few, many, or a class for an expanded clone.

NA	TRBV4-2	TRBJ1-5	many	TGTGCCAGCAGCCAAGATACGAACAGCCGGGGCAATCAGCCCCAGCATTTT	CASSQDTNSRGNQPQHF
TRBD1	TRBV2	TRBJ2-6	NA	TGTGCCAGCAGTCGACAGGGTGCTGGGGCCAACGTCCTGACTTTC	CASSRQGAGANVLTF
NA	TRBV4-1	TRBJ1-2	many	TGCGCCAGCAGCCAAGACCCAACAGCGATGTATGGCTACACCTTC	CASSQDPTAMYGYTF
NA	TRBV7-9	TRBJ1-2	many	TGCGCCAGCAGCTTGGATCGGGTTGGGCACACCTTC	CASSLDRVGHTF
NA	TRBV3-1	TRBJ2-7	few	TGTGCCAGCAGCCAAGCGACAACCACATGGCGCAGAGCCTACGAGCAGTACTTC	CASSQATTTWRRAYEQYF
TRBD2	TRBV20-1	TRBJ2-5	many	TGCAGTGCTAGAGATTATACTAGCGGGAGCTTAGAGACCCAGTACTTC	CSARDYTSGSLETQYF
NA	TRBV7-8	TRBJ1-5	many	TGTGCCAGCTCCAAGGGTTTAAGCAATCAGCCCCAGCATTTT	CASSKGLSNQPQHF
TRBD1	TRBV29-1	TRBJ1-2	NA	TGCAGCGTTGAAGATCGCGGACAGGGTGGGGACTACACCTTC	CSVEDRGQGGDYTF
NA	TRBV5-5	TRBJ2-7	many	TGTGCCAGCAGCTCATGGGAGGGGGCGCGGGAGCAGTACTTC	CASSSWEGAREQYF
TRBD2	TRBV20-1	TRBJ2-7	NA	TGCAGTGCGATCAAGACTAGCGGGAGCGCTAAGGAGCAGTACTTC	CSAIKTSGSAKEQYF